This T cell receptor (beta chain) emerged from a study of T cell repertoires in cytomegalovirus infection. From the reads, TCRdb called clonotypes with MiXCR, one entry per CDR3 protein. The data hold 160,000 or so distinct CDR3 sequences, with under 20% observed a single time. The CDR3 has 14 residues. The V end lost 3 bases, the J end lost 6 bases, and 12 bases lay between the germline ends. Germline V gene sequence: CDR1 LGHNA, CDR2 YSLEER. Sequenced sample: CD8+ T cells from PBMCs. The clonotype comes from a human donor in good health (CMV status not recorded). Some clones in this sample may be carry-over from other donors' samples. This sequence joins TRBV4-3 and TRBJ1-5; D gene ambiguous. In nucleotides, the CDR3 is TGCGCCAGCAGCCAGCTAGACTTGGGTCAGCCCCAGCATTTT. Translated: CASSQLDLGQPQHF.